This T cell receptor (beta chain) was documented in a study of blood T cell repertoires in COVID-19. How the authors handled the data: From reference gene primer amplification, estimates of nucleated cell counts were derived. Generated by immunoSEQ multiplex PCR, the TCRdb table keeps only in-frame clones and is missing some. The DNA gave D and trimming, while V, J and clone size come from that table. The sample lists 310,000 or so clones; 88% were seen once. Between the trimmed V and J ends, which lost 4 bases and 4 bases, there was a span of 14 bases. The CDR3 covers 15 residues. Germline loops: CDR1 SNHLY, CDR2 FYNNEI.

The receptor was isolated from a woman between 25 and 40 years old with COVID-19, enrolled during active disease. V gene TRBV2 combines with J gene TRBJ1-5; D not resolved. The sample was peripheral blood. CDR3 sequence (DNA): TGTGCCAGCAGTGCATTTCGACAAAGGAATCAGCCCCAGCATTTT. Protein product: CASSAFRQRNQPQHF.